The sequence of this TCR beta chain was determined in a study of T-cell memory formation after mild COVID-19. The wider study: The two donors had largely donor-specific TCR clusters. Study results and limitations: Clones that shrank (day 15 to 85) were balanced CD4/CD8, whereas later expanders leaned CD4+.

Researchers used 5'RACE with constant-segment primers to make TCR alpha and TCR beta cDNA libraries that carry sample barcodes and UMIs. Using its own MiXCR run on the 5' RACE reads, TCRdb lists one record per CDR3 protein. This table has around 200,000 distinct CDR3 sequences, roughly 17% appearing once. The sample holds a few counts of this clonotype. No antigen is known for it. This CDR3 comprises 16 residues. V lost 4 bases, J lost 2 bases, and 10 bases stayed unmatched. Germline V gene data show CDR1 as MGHRA and CDR2 as YSYEKL. The origin of this receptor is an adult woman who had mild COVID-19 (a few samples of this study predate the infection). Cell type and time point are not known. Sequencing input: PBMCs or a T cell subset sorted from them (not recorded which). The genes are TRBV4-1 and TRBJ2-7, with TRBD2 matching 8 bases. CDR3 coding DNA: TGCGCCAGCAGCCCCTGGCCGGGGGGGGCGACCTACGAGCAGTACTTC. Its translation is CASSPWPGGATYEQYF.